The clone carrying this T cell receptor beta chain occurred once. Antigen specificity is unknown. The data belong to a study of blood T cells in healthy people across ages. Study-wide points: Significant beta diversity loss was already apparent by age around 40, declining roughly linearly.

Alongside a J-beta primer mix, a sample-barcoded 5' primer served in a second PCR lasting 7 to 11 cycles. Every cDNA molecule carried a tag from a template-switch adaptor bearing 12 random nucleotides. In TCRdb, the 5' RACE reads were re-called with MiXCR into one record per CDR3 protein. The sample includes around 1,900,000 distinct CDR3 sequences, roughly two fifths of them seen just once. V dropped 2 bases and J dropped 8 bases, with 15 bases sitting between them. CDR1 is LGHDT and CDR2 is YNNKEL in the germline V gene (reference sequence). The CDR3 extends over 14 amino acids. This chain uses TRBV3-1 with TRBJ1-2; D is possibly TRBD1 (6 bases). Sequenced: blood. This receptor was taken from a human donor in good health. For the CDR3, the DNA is TGTGCCAGCAGCCAACACCGCCAGGGGACCGGCTACACCTTC. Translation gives CASSQHRQGTGYTF. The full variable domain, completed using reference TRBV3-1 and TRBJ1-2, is DTAVSQTPKYLVTQMGNDKSIKCEQNLGHDTMYWYKQDSKKFLKIMFSYNNKELIINETVPNRFSPKSPDKAHLNLHINSLELGDSAVYFCASSQHRQGTGYTFGSGTRLTVV.